A selection of T cell receptor beta chains follows, all from one sample in a study of vaccination and CD4 T cells after COVID-19. Their cognate antigens are unknown. TCRdb re-derived calls from the PCR reads in MiXCR, one entry per CDR3 protein. Of 4,500 or so distinct CDR3 sequences in the sample, around 82% were seen once. The specimen was CD4+ T cells from blood, cultured in vitro. These receptors were taken from a human donor who had recovered from COVID-19. CDR3s include the opening cysteine and the closing phenylalanine or tryptophan. The order of the fields is J gene, V gene, D gene, clone size, CDR3 protein, CDR3 DNA. A D gene is named only where the DNA matches it firmly. Some rows mark clone size as missing; the rest say once, few, many or name a class of expanded clone.

J gene: TRBJ2-2; V gene: TRBV6-1; D gene: -; clone size: -; CDR3 protein: CASRAVAGELFF; CDR3 DNA: TGTGCCAGCAGAGCGGTGGCCGGGGAGCTGTTTTTT
J gene: TRBJ1-5; V gene: TRBV20-1; D gene: -; clone size: -; CDR3 protein: CSAFSQGPGSNQPQHF; CDR3 DNA: TGCAGTGCTTTTTCTCAGGGCCCCGGGAGCAATCAGCCCCAGCATTTT
J gene: TRBJ1-1; V gene: TRBV19; D gene: -; clone size: -; CDR3 protein: CASSWDSEAFF; CDR3 DNA: TGTGCCAGTAGTTGGGATAGTGAAGCTTTCTTT
J gene: TRBJ1-6; V gene: TRBV4-1; D gene: -; clone size: -; CDR3 protein: CASSQESRYMSRSPLHF; CDR3 DNA: TGCGCCAGCAGCCAAGAGTCTAGATACATGTCTCGGTCACCCCTCCACTTT
J gene: TRBJ1-1; V gene: TRBV20-1; D gene: -; clone size: -; CDR3 protein: CSARDWYGGGTLEAFF; CDR3 DNA: TGCAGTGCTAGAGATTGGTATGGGGGAGGGACCCTTGAAGCTTTCTTT
J gene: TRBJ1-6; V gene: TRBV24-1; D gene: TRBD1; clone size: -; CDR3 protein: CATSDGQVGSPLHF; CDR3 DNA: TGTGCCACCAGTGATGGACAGGTCGGATCACCCCTCCACTTT
J gene: TRBJ2-3; V gene: TRBV2; D gene: TRBD1; clone size: -; CDR3 protein: CASSEGQGGTDTQYF; CDR3 DNA: TGTGCCAGCAGTGAGGGACAGGGGGGCACAGATACGCAGTATTTT
J gene: TRBJ1-2; V gene: TRBV5-4; D gene: TRBD1; clone size: -; CDR3 protein: CASSSKTGGEWGYGYTF; CDR3 DNA: TGTGCCAGCAGCTCTAAGACAGGGGGCGAATGGGGCTATGGCTACACCTTC
J gene: TRBJ1-5; V gene: TRBV7-9; D gene: -; clone size: few; CDR3 protein: CASSPSGAAPNQPQHF; CDR3 DNA: TGTGCCAGCAGCCCATCCGGGGCAGCTCCTAATCAGCCCCAGCATTTT
J gene: TRBJ1-2; V gene: TRBV10-3; D gene: -; clone size: once; CDR3 protein: CAIRDPWRRDWYGYTF; CDR3 DNA: TGTGCCATCCGAGACCCGTGGAGAAGGGATTGGTATGGCTACACCTTC
J gene: TRBJ1-2; V gene: TRBV14; D gene: TRBD1; clone size: large; CDR3 protein: CASSQRPGQSFGYTF; CDR3 DNA: TGTGCCAGCAGCCAAAGACCGGGACAGAGTTTTGGCTACACCTTC
J gene: TRBJ2-7; V gene: TRBV18; D gene: TRBD1; clone size: -; CDR3 protein: CASSPGTTGAYEQYF; CDR3 DNA: TGTGCCAGCTCACCCGGGACGACAGGGGCCTACGAGCAGTACTTC
J gene: TRBJ1-5; V gene: TRBV7-2; D gene: -; clone size: -; CDR3 protein: CASSPMRGGGGQPQHF; CDR3 DNA: TGTGCCAGCAGCCCCATGCGAGGGGGAGGGGGTCAGCCCCAGCATTTT
J gene: TRBJ2-2; V gene: TRBV20-1; D gene: -; clone size: -; CDR3 protein: CSAHRGPGDTGELFF; CDR3 DNA: TGCAGTGCCCACAGGGGCCCGGGGGACACCGGGGAGCTGTTTTTT
J gene: TRBJ1-5; V gene: TRBV18; D gene: -; clone size: -; CDR3 protein: CASSLGGPIPQPQHF; CDR3 DNA: TGTGCCAGCTCCTTGGGGGGACCCATCCCTCAGCCCCAGCATTTT
J gene: TRBJ2-6; V gene: TRBV19; D gene: -; clone size: -; CDR3 protein: CASSIDGERFPPFSGANVLTF; CDR3 DNA: TGTGCCAGTAGTATAGATGGCGAGCGGTTTCCCCCTTTCTCTGGGGCCAACGTCCTGACTTTC
J gene: TRBJ2-5; V gene: TRBV7-2; D gene: TRBD1; clone size: -; CDR3 protein: CASSLDWGRGHETQYF; CDR3 DNA: TGTGCCAGCAGCTTAGATTGGGGCAGGGGGCATGAGACCCAGTACTTC
J gene: TRBJ2-3; V gene: TRBV19; D gene: TRBD2; clone size: -; CDR3 protein: CASSTLAGGPPDTQYF; CDR3 DNA: TGTGCCAGTAGTACTCTAGCGGGGGGGCCCCCAGATACGCAGTATTTT
J gene: TRBJ1-2; V gene: TRBV7-2; D gene: -; clone size: large; CDR3 protein: CASSLARKGYTF; CDR3 DNA: TGTGCCAGCAGCTTAGCGAGGAAAGGCTACACCTTC
J gene: TRBJ1-1; V gene: TRBV6-5; D gene: TRBD1; clone size: -; CDR3 protein: CASSYPGQGVIEAFF; CDR3 DNA: TGTGCCAGCAGTTACCCGGGACAGGGGGTTATCGAAGCTTTCTTT
J gene: TRBJ1-1; V gene: TRBV6-5; D gene: -; clone size: few; CDR3 protein: CASSYSPGQMNTEAFF; CDR3 DNA: TGTGCCAGCAGTTACTCGCCGGGGCAGATGAACACTGAAGCTTTCTTT
J gene: TRBJ1-2; V gene: TRBV20-1; D gene: TRBD1; clone size: -; CDR3 protein: CSAITPGGGNYGYTF; CDR3 DNA: TGCAGTGCTATCACACCGGGAGGGGGCAACTATGGCTACACCTTC
J gene: TRBJ1-5; V gene: TRBV20-1; D gene: -; clone size: -; CDR3 protein: CSAIIPRGRDQPQHF; CDR3 DNA: TGCAGTGCTATAATCCCCCGGGGTCGAGATCAGCCCCAGCATTTT
J gene: TRBJ1-5; V gene: TRBV4-1; D gene: -; clone size: -; CDR3 protein: CASSQEVVRGLNQPQHF; CDR3 DNA: TGCGCCAGCAGCCAAGAGGTCGTAAGGGGCCTCAATCAGCCCCAGCATTTT
J gene: TRBJ1-1; V gene: TRBV20-1; D gene: -; clone size: -; CDR3 protein: CSAVTGGWTEAFF; CDR3 DNA: TGCAGTGCTGTCACGGGTGGGTGGACTGAAGCTTTCTTT
J gene: TRBJ1-1; V gene: TRBV7-2; D gene: -; clone size: -; CDR3 protein: CASSLGRDAEAFF; CDR3 DNA: TGTGCCAGCAGCTTAGGGAGGGACGCTGAAGCTTTCTTT
J gene: TRBJ1-1; V gene: TRBV5-1; D gene: -; clone size: -; CDR3 protein: CASTPTENTEAFF; CDR3 DNA: TGCGCCAGCACTCCGACAGAGAACACTGAAGCTTTCTTT
J gene: TRBJ1-2; V gene: TRBV5-4; D gene: -; clone size: -; CDR3 protein: CASSRDPFTVYNGYTF; CDR3 DNA: TGTGCCAGCAGCCGAGACCCCTTTACAGTTTACAATGGCTACACCTTC
J gene: TRBJ2-3; V gene: TRBV20-1; D gene: TRBD1; clone size: -; CDR3 protein: CSAREGTASTDTQYF; CDR3 DNA: TGCAGTGCTAGAGAAGGGACAGCAAGCACAGATACGCAGTATTTT